This passage covers 4 T cell receptor beta chains from one sample sequenced in a study of shared clonotypes between healthy human individuals (dated by TCRdb to 2018 to 2020). For the CD8 naive samples, CD45RO-negative cells were positively selected for CCR7, yielding a CD45RA+CCR7+ population from which TemRA cells were excluded. The library was built by means of the immunoSEQ multiplex PCR assay. TCRdb obtained this table from immuneACCESS and retained in-frame rearrangements with V and J assigned. These tables miss some clones; where compared with another copy, unresolved V genes account for less than half of the shortfall, and the remainder is unexplained. The sample records around 1.9 million clones, 85% to 95% of which are singletons. Jointly, the top ten make up 1.5% to 2% of the sample. Sequenced input: naive CD8+ T cells from PBMCs. The sample's cell subset or site label, decoded: CD45RA+CCR7+. The receptors shown here come from a man younger than 35 in good health. Some clones in this sample may be carry-over from other donors' samples.

The gene calls are TRBV19 and TRBJ2-2; tentative D call: TRBD2 (6 bases). CDR1 LNHDA and CDR2 SQIVND come from the germline V gene (reference sequence). This CDR3 contains 14 residues. Trimming removed 3 bases from V and 7 bases from J, with 12 bases in between. The CDR3 sequence is CASSILAWGGELFF. CDR3 sequence (DNA): TGTGCCAGTAGTATTCTAGCGTGGGGCGGGGAGCTGTTTTTT.

The CDR3 region is CASSSTGVARNTQYF. In DNA, the CDR3 is TGTGCCAGCAGTTCAACGGGAGTAGCTCGTAATACGCAGTATTTT. This chain links TRBV6-5 with TRBJ2-3, with D maybe TRBD2 (6 bases). Germline V CDR1 and CDR2: MNHEY, SVGAGI. CDR3 length: 15 amino acids. Trimming took off 4 bases at V and 7 bases at J, with 18 bases between the two ends.

As for this clone: Within the sample, other DNA sequences also encode this same CDR3. In DNA form, the CDR3 reads TGTGCCAGCAGCTTGGGCAGGGGCTACGAGCAGTACTTC. Protein: CASSLGRGYEQYF. V and J are TRBV13 and TRBJ2-7, with D perhaps matching TRBD1 (6 bases). V lost 3 bases and J lost 3, with 9 bases in between. Germline V CDR1 and CDR2: PRHDT, FYEKMQ (reference sequence). There are 13 residues in the CDR3.

The chain combines TRBV5-1 with TRBJ1-4; possible D gene TRBD1, 5 bases. V lost 4 bases to trimming and J lost 0 bases, with 16 bases between them. The CDR3 has 17 residues. Germline assignment: CDR1 SGHRS and CDR2 YFSETQ. This CDR3 is CASSPGTAFATNEKLFF. CDR3 in DNA: TGCGCCAGCAGCCCCGGGACGGCCTTTGCAACTAATGAAAAACTGTTTTTT.